Below, 5 T cell receptor beta chains from the same sample are listed, as sequenced in a study of blood T cell repertoires in COVID-19. Produced via immunoSEQ multiplex PCR; TCRdb's table is partial and in-frame only. The table records 70,000 to 90,000 clones, approximately 85% of them present only once. The sample consisted of peripheral blood. The origin of the receptors is a man aged 45 to 65 with active COVID-19.

V is TRBV4-3 and J is TRBJ1-3, with D unresolved. The ends were cut back, 0 bases at V and 2 bases at J, with 8 bases in the middle. The length of the CDR3 is 15 residues. In germline, CDR1 is LGHNA, CDR2 YSLEER. The CDR3 bases are TGCGCCAGCAGCCAAGATCCCGAGACTGGAAACACCATATATTTT. Translation gives CASSQDPETGNTIYF.

The V and J genes are TRBV29-1 and TRBJ2-1; maybe TRBD2 (6 bases). From germline, CDR1 is SQVTM and CDR2 ANQGSEA. The CDR3 runs to 18 residues. The V end lost 0 bases, the J end lost 0 bases, and 18 bases lay between the germline ends. The CDR3 bases are TGCAGCGTTGAAGAACCCCCGGGAGCGCAGAGCTCCTACAATGAGCAGTTCTTC. It codes for CSVEEPPGAQSSYNEQFF.

The chain has TRBV18 and TRBJ1-4; D unresolved. The germline V gene encodes CDR1 KGHSH and CDR2 LQKENI. The CDR3 has 14 residues. With 3 bases removed from V and 7 bases from J, the gap between germline ends came to 12 bases. CDR3 sequence (DNA): TGTGCCAGCTCACCTGCTTCCTATCGTGAAAAACTGTTTTTT. It codes for CASSPASYREKLFF.

The J gene is TRBJ2-5, the V gene TRBV7-8; 7 positions agree with TRBD2. CDR3 length: 15 residues. The trim removed 2 bases at V and 6 bases at J, leaving 9 bases unmatched. The germline V gene encodes CDR1 SGHVS and CDR2 FQNEAQ. As DNA, the CDR3 is TGTGCCAGCAGCTTACAGACTAGCAGGAGGCAGACCCAGTACTTC. Its translation is CASSLQTSRRQTQYF.

The chain links TRBV10-3 to TRBJ2-1, with D tentatively TRBD1 (5 bases). CDR1 is ENHRY, CDR2 SYGVKD, per germline. V was clipped by 5 bases and J by 1 base, with 9 bases between them. The CDR3 has 14 residues. This CDR3 reads CAISFDSSYNEQFF. DNA of the CDR3: TGTGCCATCAGTTTCGACAGTTCCTACAATGAGCAGTTCTTC.